These 18 T cell receptor beta chains share one sample of origin, sequenced in a study of T cell responses to AZD1222 COVID-19 vaccine. The repertoire was sequenced with immunoSEQ multiplex PCR; TCRdb's copy has only in-frame clones and lacks some. The sample records 150,000 to 200,000 clones, more than 85% being singletons. This specimen consisted of peripheral blood, obtained on day 0 of AZD1222 vaccination. The receptor source for this set is an adult in good health.

The chain recombines TRBV11-2 with TRBJ2-5; 13 nucleotides line up with TRBD2. The CDR3 totals 19 residues. Germline CDR1 reads SGHAT; CDR2 reads FQNNGV. J gave up 2 bases and V 4 bases, and 13 bases lay outside the gene matches. CDR3 residues: CASSSRGWGTSGIQETQYF. CDR3 DNA sequence: TGTGCCAGCAGCTCCCGAGGGTGGGGGACTAGCGGGATTCAAGAGACCCAGTACTTC. The variable domain in full, completed from reference TRBV11-2 and TRBJ2-5, reads EAGVAQSPRYKIIEKRQSVAFWCNPISGHATLYWYQQILGQGPKLLIQFQNNGVVDDSQLPKDRFSAERLKGVDSTLKIQPAKLEDSAVYLCASSSRGWGTSGIQETQYFGPGTRLLVL.

The V gene is TRBV5-1, the J gene TRBJ2-1, with 10 bases matching TRBD2. The V and J ends lost 4 bases and 6 bases, in that order; junction bases with no gene match: 10. Germline V lookup: CDR1 SGHRS, CDR2 YFSETQ. This CDR3 region has 16 residues. The CDR3 loop is CASSGPIAGGINEQFF. The CDR3 DNA is TGCGCCAGCAGCGGACCCATAGCGGGAGGTATCAATGAGCAGTTCTTC. The variable domain in full, completed from reference TRBV5-1 and TRBJ2-1, reads KAGVTQTPRYLIKTRGQQVTLSCSPISGHRSVSWYQQTPGQGLQFLFEYFSETQRNKGNFPGRFSGRQFSNSRSEMNVSTLELGDSALYLCASSGPIAGGINEQFFGPGTRLTVL.

The V and J genes are TRBV11-3 and TRBJ2-3, with D perhaps TRBD1 or TRBD2 (5 bases each). CDR1 and CDR2 from the germline V gene are SGHNT and YENEEA. V lost 5 bases to trimming and J lost 14 bases, with 20 bases between them. This CDR3 contains 13 residues. The CDR3 reads CASSPSVRGSPYF. CDR3 nucleotide sequence: TGTGCCAGCAGCCCATCAGTGAGGGGATCGCCGTATTTT.

V is TRBV7-9 and J is TRBJ1-2, with D tentatively TRBD1 (6 bases). CDR1 is SEHNR and CDR2 is FQNEAQ in the germline V gene (reference sequence). CDR3 length: 15 amino acids. The germline V and J ends were trimmed by 2 bases and 4 bases, with 14 bases remaining between them. The CDR3 is CASSLWRDNLYGYTF. Here the CDR3 DNA reads TGTGCCAGCAGCTTATGGCGGGACAACCTCTATGGCTACACCTTC.

J is TRBJ2-5 and V is TRBV11-2; D is unclear. The CDR3 is 15 residues long. The V and J ends lost 5 bases and 5 bases respectively, with 18 bases between them. The V gene's germline CDR1 is SGHAT and CDR2 FQNNGV. The CDR3 loop is CASSGLKSGDETQYF. The CDR3 DNA reads as TGTGCCAGCAGCGGTCTTAAGTCGGGCGACGAGACCCAGTACTTC. Together with reference TRBV11-2 and TRBJ2-5, the CDR3 gives the full variable domain: EAGVAQSPRYKIIEKRQSVAFWCNPISGHATLYWYQQILGQGPKLLIQFQNNGVVDDSQLPKDRFSAERLKGVDSTLKIQPAKLEDSAVYLCASSGLKSGDETQYFGPGTRLLVL.

This clone was counted a single time. J is TRBJ1-1 and V is TRBV5-6, with D unclear. This CDR3 has 15 amino acids. V was trimmed by 2 bases and J by 11 bases, leaving 22 bases between them. Germline V lookup: CDR1 SGHDT, CDR2 YYEEEE. This chain's CDR3 is CASSFYGRSDAGAFF. CDR3 DNA sequence: TGTGCCAGCAGCTTCTATGGACGGTCCGACGCTGGGGCTTTCTTT.

The V and J genes are TRBV3-1 (or the pseudogene TRBV3-2) and TRBJ2-1; possibly TRBD1 for D (5 bases). This CDR3 is built from 14 residues. V was pared by 4 bases and J by 8 bases, with 15 bases between. Germline V CDR1 and CDR2: LGHDT, YNNKEL (reference sequence). CDR3 DNA sequence: TGTGCCAGCAGCCCAACCATAGGGGTTTATGAGCAGTTCTTC. Protein sequence: CASSPTIGVYEQFF.

CDR3 loop: CASSYARLAGGNEQFF. DNA of the CDR3: TGTGCCAGCAGTTACGCGCGACTAGCGGGGGGCAATGAGCAGTTCTTC. The V and J genes are TRBV6-5 and TRBJ2-1; 13 bases are shared with TRBD2. With V trimmed by 2 bases and J by 6 bases, 4 bases remained unmatched. This CDR3 region has 16 residues. Germline V gene sequence: CDR1 MNHEY, CDR2 SVGAGI.

The rearrangement joins TRBV3-1 (or the pseudogene TRBV3-2) to TRBJ2-1; weak D call: TRBD1 (5 bases). The CDR3 totals 15 residues. The germline V gene encodes CDR1 LGHDT and CDR2 YNNKEL (reference sequence). Trimming pared 1 base from V and 2 bases from J, leaving 9 bases between. CDR3 sequence (DNA): TGTGCCAGCAGCCAAGTGCTAGGGGCCTACAATGAGCAGTTCTTC. It specifies CASSQVLGAYNEQFF.

A single count supports this clone. This chain links TRBV29-1 with TRBJ2-7; no definite D call. V was cut by 6 bases and J by 1 base, with 13 bases left in between. The CDR3 has 13 amino acids. Germline assignment: CDR1 SQVTM and CDR2 ANQGSEA. CDR3 sequence (DNA): TGCAGCGTAAGGCCAGTAGGGTCCTACGAGCAGTACTTC. It specifies CSVRPVGSYEQYF.

The rearrangement joins TRBV4-2 to TRBJ1-2; TRBD1 might be the D (5 bases). CDR3 length: 15 amino acids. Trimming shortened V by 0 bases and J by 4 bases, and 12 bases separated the two germline ends. Germline V CDR1 and CDR2: LGHNA, YNFKEQ. CDR3 in amino acids: CASSQEFDRPYGYTF. The CDR3 DNA follows: TGTGCCAGCAGCCAAGAATTTGACAGACCCTATGGCTACACCTTC.

The V call is TRBV11-3, the J call TRBJ2-1, with 9 positions matching TRBD1. Germline values: CDR1 SGHNT, CDR2 YENEEA. V was clipped by 5 bases and J by 10 bases; unmatched bases: 9. The length of the CDR3 is 14 residues. CDR3 sequence reads: CASSAPQGAGEQFF. The CDR3 DNA follows: TGTGCCAGCAGCGCACCACAGGGGGCAGGGGAGCAGTTCTTC.

The chain employs TRBV12-3 or TRBV12-4 and TRBJ2-3; D not resolved. The length of the CDR3 is 13 residues. V was clipped by 0 bases and J by 8 bases, with 9 bases between them. In nucleotides, the CDR3 is TGTGCCAGCAGTTTAGCACTGACTGCTACGCAGTATTTT. As protein: CASSLALTATQYF.

CDR3 DNA: TGTGCCAGCAGCCAACCCGGGACAGGGTCCCAAGGCTACACCTTC. Protein: CASSQPGTGSQGYTF. The chain is built from TRBV3-1 (or the pseudogene TRBV3-2) and TRBJ1-2, with 9 nucleotides matching TRBD1. Trimming removed 2 bases from V and 8 bases from J; junction bases left unmatched: 9. CDR1 is LGHDT and CDR2 is YNNKEL in the germline V gene (reference sequence). The CDR3 runs 15 residues.

V gene TRBV5-6 combines with J gene TRBJ1-4; D is perhaps TRBD1 (6 bases). The ends were cut back, 0 bases at V and 7 bases at J, with 10 bases in the middle. CDR1 SGHDT and CDR2 YYEEEE come from the germline V gene. The CDR3 runs 14 residues. CDR3 protein: CASSLGRDTEKLFF. CDR3 nucleotide sequence: TGTGCCAGCAGCTTGGGCAGGGACACTGAAAAACTGTTTTTT.

The rearrangement joins TRBV18 to TRBJ1-5; D uncertain. Between the trimmed V and J ends, which lost 2 bases and 0 bases, there was a span of 8 bases. The CDR3 spans 15 residues. The germline gives CDR1 KGHSH, CDR2 LQKENI. The chain's CDR3 is CASSPSVGSNQPQHF. The CDR3, as DNA: TGTGCCAGCTCACCATCGGTAGGTAGCAATCAGCCCCAGCATTTT. The full variable domain, completed using reference TRBV18 and TRBJ1-5, is NAGVMQNPRHLVRRRGQEARLRCSPMKGHSHVYWYRQLPEEGLKFMVYLQKENIIDESGMPKERFSAEFPKEGPSILRIQQVVRGDSAAYFCASSPSVGSNQPQHFGDGTRLSIL.

This chain connects TRBV5-1 to TRBJ2-7; D remains ambiguous. Germline V gene lookup returns CDR1 SGHRS and CDR2 YFSETQ. This CDR3 contains 14 residues. The V gene lost 0 bases and the J gene lost 0 bases, with 7 bases spanning the gap. CDR3 nucleotide sequence: TGCGCCAGCAGCTTGGTTACGGGCTCCTACGAGCAGTACTTC. This gives the protein CASSLVTGSYEQYF.

The chain couples TRBV7-8 to TRBJ2-2; tentatively, D is TRBD2 (5 bases). This CDR3 is built from 15 residues. Looked up from germline, CDR1 is SGHVS and CDR2 is FQNEAQ. V lost 5 bases and J 0 bases, leaving 10 bases between the germline ends. The CDR3 DNA reads TGTGCCAGCAGCCCAGCGACTACGAACACCGGGGAGCTGTTTTTT. It translates to CASSPATTNTGELFF.